The clone carrying this TCR beta chain was picked up many times. This CDR3 has 14 residues. V lost 7 bases and J lost 0, with 16 bases in between. Germline V CDR1 and CDR2: SQVTM, ANQGSEA. MiXCR, applied by TCRdb to the RT-PCR reads, yields one record per CDR3 protein. Here the sample spans roughly 700,000 distinct CDR3 sequences, about a sixth being singletons. The sample originates from a study of response to subunit inactivated influenza vaccine. The receptor's source is a man aged 45-65 years who received an inactivated influenza vaccine. The genes are TRBV29-1 and TRBJ2-7; D could derive from TRBD1 or TRBD2 (5 bases each). The sample was PBMCs from blood, taken approximately 12 days after vaccination. The CDR3 sequence is CSATRDRSSYEQYF. The CDR3 DNA follows: TGCAGCGCCACCAGGGACCGTAGCTCCTACGAGCAGTACTTC.